The rows below give T cell receptor beta chains drawn from one sample of a study of T cells in Graves' hyperthyroidism and ophthalmopathy. MiXCR, applied by TCRdb to the multiplex PCR reads, yields one record per CDR3 protein. The sample consists of around 520,000 distinct CDR3 sequences, approximately 14% of them appearing once. Sample: blood. All receptors come from a woman between 18 and 29 years old with Graves' hyperthyroidism. CDR3s include the opening cysteine and the closing phenylalanine or tryptophan. A D gene is named only where the DNA matches it firmly. Size is stated for part of the rows, as once, few or many counts, or as a class when the clone is expanded.

17	TRBJ1-5	-	TRBV2	-	CASSQSGGRVSNQPQHF	TGCGCCAGCAGCCAATCGGGCGGCAGGGTGAGCAATCAGCCCCAGCATTTT
13	TRBJ1-4	-	TRBV30	many	CACRGQGTEKLFF	TGTGCCTGTCGGGGGCAGGGGACGGAAAAACTGTTTTTT
15	TRBJ2-1	-	TRBV19	many	CASSMGSAPASEQFF	TGTGCCAGTAGTATGGGTAGCGCCCCGGCCTCTGAGCAGTTCTTC
15	TRBJ2-1	-	TRBV10-3	many	CAISESRGTYNEQFF	TGTGCCATCAGTGAGTCACGGGGGACCTACAATGAGCAGTTCTTC
14	TRBJ2-3	-	TRBV19	many	CASSRTADTDTQYF	TGTGCCAGTAGCAGGACTGCCGACACAGATACGCAGTATTTT
11	TRBJ2-7	-	TRBV30	many	CAWGAVYEQYF	TGTGCCTGGGGGGCAGTCTACGAGCAGTACTTC
15	TRBJ2-5	TRBD1	TRBV11-3	few	CASSPGQGVYETQYF	TGTGCCAGCAGCCCGGGACAGGGGGTGTACGAGACCCAGTACTTC
14	TRBJ1-2	-	TRBV27	-	CASSLGGGVFGYTF	TGTGCCAGCAGTTTAGGGGGGGGAGTGTTTGGCTACACCTTC
14	TRBJ1-1	TRBD1	TRBV24-1	many	CATRQGAVSTEAFF	TGTGCCACCAGACAGGGGGCGGTGAGCACTGAAGCTTTCTTT
14	TRBJ1-6	-	TRBV30	many	CAWSAQGNNSPLHF	TGTGCCTGGAGTGCCCAGGGGAATAATTCACCCCTCCACTTT
15	TRBJ2-5	TRBD2	TRBV6-2/TRBV6-3	many	CASSYITSGGETQYF	TGTGCCAGCAGTTACATTACTAGCGGGGGAGAGACCCAGTACTTC
11	TRBJ1-1	-	TRBV6-5	many	CASSYLGEAFF	TGTGCCAGCAGTTATCTCGGTGAAGCTTTCTTT
14	TRBJ2-5	-	TRBV27	once	CASSLGGALRTQYF	TGTGCCAGCAGTTTAGGGGGGGCGTTAAGGACCCAGTACTTC
14	TRBJ1-1	TRBD1	TRBV6-1	many	CASRPDRGWTEAFF	TGTGCCAGCAGGCCCGACAGGGGATGGACTGAAGCTTTCTTT
15	TRBJ2-3	TRBD2	TRBV20-1	many	CSLTLAGGSTDTQYF	TGCAGTCTAACCCTAGCGGGAGGATCCACAGATACGCAGTATTTT
13	TRBJ2-1	-	TRBV11-3	-	CASSLNLRNEQFF	TGTGCCAGCAGCTTAAATCTTCGCAATGAGCAGTTCTTC
12	TRBJ1-2	-	TRBV13	many	CASSSQEGGYTF	TGTGCCAGCAGCTCCCAGGAGGGCGGCTACACCTTC
15	TRBJ2-5	-	TRBV14	many	CASSQLQSIWETQYF	TGTGCCAGCAGCCAACTACAGTCGATCTGGGAGACCCAGTACTTC
14	TRBJ1-1	-	TRBV29-1	medium-sized	CSVETGRRDTEAFF	TGCAGCGTTGAGACGGGGCGAAGGGACACTGAAGCTTTCTTT
16	TRBJ2-7	TRBD2	TRBV11-2	many	CASSPTGGAGPYEQYF	TGTGCCAGCAGCCCTACCGGGGGGGCTGGCCCCTACGAGCAGTACTTC
15	TRBJ2-3	-	TRBV7-9	few	CASSLGGVATDTQYF	TGTGCCAGCAGCTTAGGCGGGGTAGCCACAGATACGCAGTATTTT
15	TRBJ2-1	TRBD2	TRBV11-2	-	CASSLSGLAVNEQFF	TGTGCCAGCAGCCTCAGCGGACTAGCGGTGAATGAGCAGTTCTTC
14	TRBJ2-2	TRBD1	TRBV5-1	many	CASRKTGGTGELFF	TGCGCCAGCAGAAAGACAGGGGGCACCGGGGAGCTGTTTTTT
14	TRBJ1-5	-	TRBV28	-	CASSSQEGYQPQHF	TGTGCCAGCAGTTCCCAGGAGGGCTATCAGCCCCAGCATTTT
18	TRBJ1-4	TRBD1	TRBV4-2	-	CASSQDRTGHLGDEKLFF	TGTGCCAGCAGCCAAGATAGGACAGGCCATCTGGGAGATGAAAAACTGTTTTTT
14	TRBJ2-2	-	TRBV24-1	few	CATSDLGRTGELFF	TGTGCCACCAGTGATTTGGGGCGCACCGGGGAGCTGTTTTTT
14	TRBJ1-1	-	TRBV10-3	-	CAISDVGLNTEAFF	TGTGCCATCAGTGATGTGGGGCTGAACACTGAAGCTTTCTTT
15	TRBJ2-3	TRBD2	TRBV3-1	-	CASTSTSGRRDTQYF	TGTGCCAGCACTTCAACCAGCGGGAGACGAGATACGCAGTATTTT
14	TRBJ2-2	-	TRBV27	many	CASKSPGGTGELFF	TGTGCCAGCAAATCCCCGGGCGGGACCGGGGAGCTGTTTTTT
14	TRBJ1-1	-	TRBV19	many	CASSIDGIYTEAFF	TGTGCCAGTAGTATAGACGGGATTTACACTGAAGCTTTCTTT
14	TRBJ1-6	-	TRBV6-1	many	CASRHTGSDSPLHF	TGTGCCAGCAGACATACAGGGTCGGATTCACCCCTCCACTTT
11	TRBJ2-1	-	TRBV20-1	many	CSARVRNEQFF	TGCAGTGCTAGGGTCAGAAATGAGCAGTTCTTC
16	TRBJ1-1	-	TRBV12-3/TRBV12-4	-	CASSFGVSGGESEAFF	TGTGCCAGCAGTTTTGGGGTTAGCGGGGGGGAGTCAGAAGCTTTCTTT
16	TRBJ1-1	-	TRBV24-1	many	CATRDRGGGMNTEAFF	TGTGCCACCAGGGACAGAGGCGGGGGTATGAACACTGAAGCTTTCTTT
15	TRBJ2-1	TRBD2	TRBV5-1	-	CASSLSAGVNLSPLF	TGCGCCAGCAGCTTGTCGGCGGGAGTAAACCTGAGCCCCCTCTTC
12	TRBJ2-1	-	TRBV24-1	many	CATSDFYWEQFF	TGTGCCACCAGTGATTTTTATTGGGAGCAGTTCTTC
12	TRBJ1-4	-	TRBV7-2	-	CASRGLGEKLFF	TGTGCCAGTCGGGGGCTCGGTGAAAAACTGTTTTTT
18	TRBJ1-6	TRBD1	TRBV20-1	few	CSASLVTGGAMANSPLHF	TGCAGTGCTAGTCTTGTGACAGGGGGCGCGATGGCGAATTCACCCCTCCACTTT
13	TRBJ1-1	-	TRBV5-1	many	CASKGDINTEAFF	TGCGCCAGCAAGGGGGACATCAACACTGAAGCTTTCTTT
14	TRBJ2-1	TRBD1	TRBV3-1	many	CASNSRDSYNEQFF	TGTGCCAGCAATAGCCGGGACAGCTACAATGAGCAGTTCTTC
13	TRBJ2-1	-	TRBV5-1	few	CASSEGRINEQFF	TGCGCCAGCAGCGAAGGACGAATCAATGAGCAGTTCTTC
15	TRBJ2-7	-	TRBV12-3/TRBV12-4	many	CASSLGATTSYEQYF	TGTGCCAGCAGTTTAGGAGCCACAACGTCCTACGAGCAGTACTTC
13	TRBJ1-2	-	TRBV20-1	-	CSAFSGLTYGYTF	TGCAGTGCTTTTTCGGGCCTGACCTATGGCTACACCTTC
12	TRBJ2-7	-	TRBV5-6	few	CASSWLAYEQYF	TGTGCCAGCAGCTGGCTAGCTTACGAGCAGTACTTC
13	TRBJ1-2	-	TRBV10-3	many	CAISDIPSYGYTF	TGTGCCATCAGTGATATTCCCTCCTATGGCTACACCTTC
14	TRBJ1-5	-	TRBV30	once	CAWSTVNSNQPQHF	TGTGCCTGGAGTACAGTCAATAGCAATCAGCCCCAGCATTTT
14	TRBJ1-4	TRBD1	TRBV9	many	CASSTTGGYEKLFF	TGTGCCAGCAGCACGACAGGGGGCTACGAAAAACTGTTTTTT
13	TRBJ2-4	TRBD1	TRBV29-1	many	CSVRQTGGNIQYF	TGCAGCGTTAGGCAGACAGGGGGAAACATTCAGTACTTC